This T cell receptor (beta chain) was observed in a study of blood T cell repertoires in COVID-19. Study-level information: COVID-19 samples from acute and convalescent phases originated in the United States, Italy and Spain. Sample material is recorded as cDNA or gDNA derived from T cells, B-cell-depleted T cells, or PBMCs.

Sequencing was performed with immunoSEQ multiplex PCR; in TCRdb, only in-frame clones are kept and a portion is missing. The sample lists 250,000 to 350,000 clones, about 88% occurring once. Seattle enrolled patients during active infection and tracked them longitudinally. Sequencing was carried out using peripheral blood. The source of this sequence is a woman younger than 45 with COVID-19, enrolled during active disease.

The CDR3 region has the DNA TGTGCCAGTAGCGACAGGGGACACCCCTACGAGCAGTACTTC. Translating it yields CASSDRGHPYEQYF. The chain employs TRBV19 and TRBJ2-7, with 8 nucleotides matching TRBD1. Germline V gene sequence: CDR1 LNHDA, CDR2 SQIVND (reference sequence). This CDR3 has 14 residues. V lost 6 bases, J lost 2 bases, and 6 bases stayed unmatched.